This TCR beta chain stems from a study of Ad26.COV2.S vaccination and SARS-CoV-2 variants (dated by TCRdb to the early 2020s). Regarding the study in general: Donors in the vaccine arm were drawn from COV1001, a phase I-IIa trial of Ad26.COV2.S in healthy adults that was multicentre, randomized, double-blind and placebo-controlled. Ad26.COV2.S was administered intramuscularly at 5 x 10^10 or 1 x 10^11 viral particles, either as a single shot or as two shots given 56 days apart. Sequencing of the TCRbeta repertoire served to evaluate the specificity and breadth of SARS-CoV-2-reactive T cell receptors following Ad26.COV2.S vaccination. The TCR-sequenced set comprised around 30 samples: some 20 Ad26.COV2.S vaccine recipients, 5 placebo recipients and 8 SARS-CoV-2 convalescent individuals. Trial participants were randomized into five groups of five, in which low-dose or high-dose Ad26.COV2.S was given once or twice, or placebo was given on both occasions. Investigators did not know the trial group allocation while performing experiments and assessing outcomes. General study outcomes and caveats: Vaccine and placebo recipients had comparable non-spike TCR breadth, which fits with the vaccine containing only spike. Compared with placebo recipients, Ad26.COV2.S recipients showed higher spike-specific TCR breadth (P = 0.0014). After vaccination, substantial breadth of spike-specific CD8+ and CD4+ T cell responses was reported. The authors noted that the TCR breadth and depth analyses may have underestimated total T cell responses. Comparing responses between vaccine doses or regimens was not something the study was powered to do.

In the paper's terms, the treatment or condition label means: 15 to 20 received Ad26.COV2.S at low or high dose, single or two shots; five or six received placebo; per-sample allocation not given. For vaccine and placebo recipients, repertoires were sequenced using samples collected on day 63 after the first injection. Between 29 July and 7 August 2020, Cohort 1b enrolled fewer than 30 adults aged 18-55 years at one site in Boston, USA. As a vaccine, Ad26.COV2.S was a replication-incompetent adenovirus type 26 vector that expressed a prefusion-stabilized SARS-CoV-2 spike protein derived from the original Wuhan strain. The immunoSEQ Assay was used to sequence TCRbeta CDR3 regions. After extraction, genomic DNA underwent amplification by bias-controlled multiplex PCR, followed by high-throughput sequencing. The original pipeline was this. To quantify the absolute abundance of every unique TCRbeta CDR3 region, sequences were collapsed and filtered. Usable DNA was measured by amplifying reference genes present in all nucleated cells, and TCRbeta template counts were normalized to that usable DNA to estimate T cell fraction. Repertoire TCRs were annotated as SARS-CoV-2-specific by exact matching of V gene, CDR3 amino acid sequence and J gene to a known reactive TCR set. MIRA supplied the reference SARS-CoV-2 TCR set, which was filtered for enrichment in COVID-19-positive ImmuneCODE repertoires so that public or cross-reactive TCRs were removed. Based on the MIRA antigens, annotated TCRs were further analysed at the level of specific ORF or position within ORF. Breadth was defined as the number of annotated unique rearrangements divided by the total number of unique productive rearrangements, and depth was defined as the summed frequency of the annotated unique rearrangements. TCR breadth was compared between groups using two-sided Wilcoxon rank-sum tests. Here the immuneACCESS table is served through TCRdb, limited to in-frame sequences with V and J called. Missing clones are a known gap in these copies; in checked studies unresolved V genes cover under half, and the rest lacks a known reason. Clone size and V and J calls were adopted from that table, with D and trimming inferred from the DNA. Counted in this sample were fewer than 500,000 clones; 90% of them appeared once. The ten top clones hold about 4.5% of the sample.

Taken from the germline V gene, the CDR1 and CDR2 loops are LGHNA and YNFKEQ. From the cysteine up to the phenylalanine, the CDR3 has a length of 14 residues. Only the CDR3 part of the read is kept: 42 bases, read in frame from the first base. Between the V and J ends, shortened by 0 bases and 5 bases respectively, the junction contains 10 bases. In regard to this clone: There is no known antigen for this receptor. No base qualities exist here, and no much larger clone lies one base off it.

In this chain, TRBV4-2 is recombined with TRBJ1-1; the D gene is not confidently resolved. This material consisted of peripheral blood, taken in a trial of Ad26.COV2.S vaccine versus placebo. The clonotype comes from a person aged 18-60 years who received the Ad26.COV2.S COVID-19 vaccine or a placebo. CDR3 reads: CASSQDQERTEAFF. The DNA sequence is given as TGTGCCAGCAGCCAAGACCAGGAGAGGACTGAAGCTTTCTTT.